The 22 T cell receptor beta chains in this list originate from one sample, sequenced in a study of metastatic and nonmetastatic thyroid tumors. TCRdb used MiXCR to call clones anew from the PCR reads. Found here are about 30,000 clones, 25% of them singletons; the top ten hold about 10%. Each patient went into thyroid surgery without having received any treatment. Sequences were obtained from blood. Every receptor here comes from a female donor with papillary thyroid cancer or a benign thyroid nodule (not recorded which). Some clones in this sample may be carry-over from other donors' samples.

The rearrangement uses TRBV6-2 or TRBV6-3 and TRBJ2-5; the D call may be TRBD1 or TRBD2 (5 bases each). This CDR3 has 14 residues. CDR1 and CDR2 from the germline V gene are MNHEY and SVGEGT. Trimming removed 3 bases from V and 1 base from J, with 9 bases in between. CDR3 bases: TGTGCCAGCAGTTATATGGGGACCCAAGAGACCCAGTACTTC. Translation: CASSYMGTQETQYF.

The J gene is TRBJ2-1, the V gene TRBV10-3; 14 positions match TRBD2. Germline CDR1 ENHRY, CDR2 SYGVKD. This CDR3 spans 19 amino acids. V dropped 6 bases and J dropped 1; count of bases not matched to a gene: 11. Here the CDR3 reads CAISTSPGTSGGSYNEQFF. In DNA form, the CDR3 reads TGTGCCATCAGCACAAGTCCCGGGACTAGCGGGGGATCCTACAATGAGCAGTTCTTC.

The CDR3 reads CSATDAYGYTF. The CDR3 nucleotides are TGCAGTGCTACGGACGCCTATGGCTACACCTTC. This sequence joins TRBV20-1 and TRBJ1-2, with no clear D. V gave up 4 bases and J gave up 4 bases, with 7 bases separating them. Germline V CDR1 and CDR2: DFQATT, SNEGSKA (reference sequence). CDR3 length: 11 amino acids.

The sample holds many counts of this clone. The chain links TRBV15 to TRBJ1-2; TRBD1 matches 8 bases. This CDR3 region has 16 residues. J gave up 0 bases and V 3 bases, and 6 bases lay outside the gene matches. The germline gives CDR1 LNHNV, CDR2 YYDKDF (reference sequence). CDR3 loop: CATSSGQGLANYGYTF. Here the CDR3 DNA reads TGTGCCACCAGCAGCGGACAGGGCCTAGCTAACTATGGCTACACCTTC.

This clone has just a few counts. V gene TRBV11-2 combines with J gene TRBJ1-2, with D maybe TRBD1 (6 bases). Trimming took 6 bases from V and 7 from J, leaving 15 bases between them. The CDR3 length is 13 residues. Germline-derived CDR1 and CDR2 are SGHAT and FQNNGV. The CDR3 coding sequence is TGTGCCAGCAGTCATGGGGGGGCAGTTGGCTACACCTTC. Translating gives CASSHGGAVGYTF.

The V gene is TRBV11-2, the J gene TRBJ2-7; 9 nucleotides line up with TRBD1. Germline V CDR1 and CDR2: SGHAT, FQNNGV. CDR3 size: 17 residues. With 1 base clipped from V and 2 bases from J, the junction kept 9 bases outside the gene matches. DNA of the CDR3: TGTGCCAGCAGCTTAGGTCCCTCCGGGACAGGGACCTACGAGCAGTACTTC. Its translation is CASSLGPSGTGTYEQYF.

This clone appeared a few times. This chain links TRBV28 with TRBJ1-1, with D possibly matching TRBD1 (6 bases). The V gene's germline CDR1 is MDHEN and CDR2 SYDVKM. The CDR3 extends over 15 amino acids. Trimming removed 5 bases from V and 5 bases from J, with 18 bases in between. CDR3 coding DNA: TGTGCCAGCAGTCTTATCGGAGGGGGGCGAACTGAAGCTTTCTTT. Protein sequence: CASSLIGGGRTEAFF.

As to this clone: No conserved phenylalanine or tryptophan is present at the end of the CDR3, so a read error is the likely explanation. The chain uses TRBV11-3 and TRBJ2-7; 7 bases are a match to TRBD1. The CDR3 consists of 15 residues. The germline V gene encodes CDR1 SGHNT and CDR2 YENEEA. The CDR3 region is CVSSLGDSKSYEQYL. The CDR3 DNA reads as TGTGTCAGCAGCTTAGGGGACAGCAAATCCTACGAGCAGTACTTA.

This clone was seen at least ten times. CDR3 sequence: CASSQGGRGSGNTIYF. CDR3 DNA sequence: TGTGCCAGCAGCCAAGGGGGCAGGGGGTCCGGAAACACCATATATTTT. This chain links TRBV3-1 with TRBJ1-3; 7 nucleotides agree with TRBD1. This CDR3 is 16 amino acids long. Germline CDR1 and CDR2: LGHDT and YNNKEL (reference sequence). The V segment lost 1 base and the J segment 4 bases; nucleotides outside the gene matches: 7. Using reference TRBV3-1 and TRBJ1-3 for the parts outside the CDR3, the full variable domain is DTAVSQTPKYLVTQMGNDKSIKCEQNLGHDTMYWYKQDSKKFLKIMFSYNNKELIINETVPNRFSPKSPDKAHLNLHINSLELGDSAVYFCASSQGGRGSGNTIYFGEGSWLTVV.

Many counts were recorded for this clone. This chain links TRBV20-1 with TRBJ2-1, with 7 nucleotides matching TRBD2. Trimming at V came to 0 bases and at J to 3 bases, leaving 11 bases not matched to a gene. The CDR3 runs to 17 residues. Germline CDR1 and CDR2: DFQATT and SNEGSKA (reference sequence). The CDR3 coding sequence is TGCAGTGCTAGAGATCCCTCGACTAGCTCTGGCTACAATGAGCAGTTCTTC. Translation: CSARDPSTSSGYNEQFF.

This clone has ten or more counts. DNA for the CDR3: TGTGCCAGCAGCCCCAGGGGGGCCGGTGAAAAACTGTTTTTT. Protein: CASSPRGAGEKLFF. This sequence joins TRBV7-9 and TRBJ1-4; 7 bases agree with TRBD1. The germline CDR1 and CDR2 sequences are SEHNR and FQNEAQ (reference sequence). Trimming cost V 5 bases and J 7 bases; bases outside gene matches: 7. This CDR3 comprises 14 residues.

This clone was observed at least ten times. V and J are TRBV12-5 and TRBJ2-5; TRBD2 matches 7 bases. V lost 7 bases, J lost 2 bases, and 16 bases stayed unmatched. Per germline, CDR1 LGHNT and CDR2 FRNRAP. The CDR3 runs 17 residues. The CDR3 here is CASEFTGGGHTQETQYF. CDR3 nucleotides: TGTGCTAGTGAATTTACTGGGGGAGGGCACACACAAGAGACCCAGTACTTC.

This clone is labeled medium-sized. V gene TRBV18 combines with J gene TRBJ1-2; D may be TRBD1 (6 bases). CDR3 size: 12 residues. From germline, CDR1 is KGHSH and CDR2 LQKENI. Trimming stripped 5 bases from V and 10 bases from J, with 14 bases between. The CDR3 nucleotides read TGTGCCAGCTCAGAGAACAGGGATACCTACACCTTC. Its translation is CASSENRDTYTF.

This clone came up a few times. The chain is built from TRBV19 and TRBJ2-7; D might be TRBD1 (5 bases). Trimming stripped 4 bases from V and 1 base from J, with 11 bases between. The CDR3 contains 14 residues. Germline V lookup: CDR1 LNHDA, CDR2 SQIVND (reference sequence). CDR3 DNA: TGTGCCAGTAGTACGGACACCGGATCCTACGAGCAGTACTTC. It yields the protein CASSTDTGSYEQYF. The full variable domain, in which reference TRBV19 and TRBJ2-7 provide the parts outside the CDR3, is DGGITQSPKYLFRKEGQNVTLSCEQNLNHDAMYWYRQDPGQGLRLIYYSQIVNDFQKGDIAEGYSVSREKKESFPLTVTSAQKNPTAFYLCASSTDTGSYEQYFGPGTRLTVT.

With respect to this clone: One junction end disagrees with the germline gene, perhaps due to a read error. This chain's CDR3 is CSARDLFLRKDRGQETQYF. In DNA, the CDR3 is TGCAGCGCTAGAGATCTCTTTTTGCGTAAGGACAGGGGGCAAGAGACCCAGTACTTC. This chain uses TRBV20-1 with TRBJ2-5; TRBD1 matches 10 bases. CDR1 is DFQATT, CDR2 SNEGSKA, per germline (reference sequence). The CDR3 spans 19 residues.

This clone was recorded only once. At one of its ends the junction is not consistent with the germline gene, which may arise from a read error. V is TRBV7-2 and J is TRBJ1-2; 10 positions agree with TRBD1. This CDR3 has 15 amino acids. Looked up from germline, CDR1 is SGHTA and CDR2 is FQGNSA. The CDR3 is CATSLCAGTGDGYTF. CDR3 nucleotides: TGTGCCACCAGCTTATGCGCTGGGACAGGGGATGGCTACACCTTC.

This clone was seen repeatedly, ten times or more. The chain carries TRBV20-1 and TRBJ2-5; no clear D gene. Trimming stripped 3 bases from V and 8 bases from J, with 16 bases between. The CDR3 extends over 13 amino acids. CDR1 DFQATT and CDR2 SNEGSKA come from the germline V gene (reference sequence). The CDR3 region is CSASSRPEGTQYF. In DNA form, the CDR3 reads TGCAGTGCTAGTTCGCGGCCTGAAGGAACCCAGTACTTC.

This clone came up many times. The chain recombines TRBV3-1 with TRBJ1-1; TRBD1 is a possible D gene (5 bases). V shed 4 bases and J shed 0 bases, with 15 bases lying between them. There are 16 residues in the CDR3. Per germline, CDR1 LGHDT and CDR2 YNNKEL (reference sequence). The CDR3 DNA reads TGTGCCAGCAGCCCGCACCCTCCGGGGGTGAACACTGAAGCTTTCTTT. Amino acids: CASSPHPPGVNTEAFF.

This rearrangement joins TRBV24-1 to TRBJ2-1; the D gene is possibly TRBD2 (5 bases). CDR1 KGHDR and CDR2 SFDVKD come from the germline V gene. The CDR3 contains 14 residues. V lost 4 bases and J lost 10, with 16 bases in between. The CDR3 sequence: CATSEEGAIMEQFF. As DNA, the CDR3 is TGTGCCACCAGTGAAGAGGGAGCGATAATGGAGCAGTTCTTC.

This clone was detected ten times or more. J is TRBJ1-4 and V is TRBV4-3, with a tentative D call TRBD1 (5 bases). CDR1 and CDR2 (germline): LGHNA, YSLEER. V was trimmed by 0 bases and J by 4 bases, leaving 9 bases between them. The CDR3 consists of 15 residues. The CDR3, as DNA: TGCGCCAGCAGCCAAGAAGGGACGAGTAATGAAAAACTGTTTTTT. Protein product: CASSQEGTSNEKLFF.

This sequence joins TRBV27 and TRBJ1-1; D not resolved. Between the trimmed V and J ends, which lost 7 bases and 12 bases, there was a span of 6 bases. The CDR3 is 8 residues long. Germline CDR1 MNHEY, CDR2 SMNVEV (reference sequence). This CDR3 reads CASTQSFF. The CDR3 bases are TGTGCCAGCACTCAATCTTTCTTT.

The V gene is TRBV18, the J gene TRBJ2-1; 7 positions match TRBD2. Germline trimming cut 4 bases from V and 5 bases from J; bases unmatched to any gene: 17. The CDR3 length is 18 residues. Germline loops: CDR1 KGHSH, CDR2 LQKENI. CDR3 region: CASSLPDGASGAHNEQFF. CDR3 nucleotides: TGTGCCAGCTCACTCCCGGACGGAGCTAGCGGAGCCCACAATGAGCAGTTCTTC.